This is a list of T cell receptor beta chains from one sample in a study of blood T cells in healthy people across ages. One entry per CDR3 protein results from TCRdb running MiXCR on the 5' RACE reads. Of roughly 1,800,000 distinct CDR3 sequences in the sample, around 48% were seen once. Material: blood. Receptors originate from a woman in her thirties or forties in good health. CDR3s include the opening cysteine and the closing phenylalanine or tryptophan. The order of the fields is clone size, D gene, V gene, J gene, CDR3 protein, CDR3 DNA. The D gene is left open where the match is weak. Clone size is shown for a subset of rows, as once, few, many or a class of expanded clone.

>.|.|TRBV24-1|TRBJ2-5
CATSESWDRGTQYF
TGTGCCACCAGTGAGTCCTGGGATCGAGGGACCCAGTACTTC
>few|.|TRBV4-3|TRBJ2-1
CASSQGGKGRFF
TGCGCCAGCAGCCAAGGGGGGAAAGGCCGGTTCTTC
>.|.|TRBV12-3/TRBV12-4|TRBJ2-1
CASSFRTGKRNEQFF
TGTGCCAGCAGTTTTCGAACAGGGAAACGCAATGAGCAGTTCTTC
>once|TRBD2|TRBV5-1|TRBJ2-3
CASSSGTIPSTDTQYF
TGCGCCAGCAGCTCCGGGACTATCCCTAGCACAGATACGCAGTATTTT
>few|.|TRBV11-2|TRBJ2-5
CASSLIVTRETQYF
TGTGCCAGCAGCCTTATTGTTACCCGAGAGACCCAGTACTTC
>.|.|TRBV6-1|TRBJ1-2
CASITDPYYGYTF
TGTGCCAGCATTACAGACCCCTACTATGGCTACACCTTC
>many|TRBD2|TRBV7-2|TRBJ2-1
CASSRLAGANEQFF
TGTGCCAGCAGCCGACTAGCGGGGGCCAATGAGCAGTTCTTC
>.|.|TRBV27|TRBJ2-3
CASSLSWQASDTQYF
TGTGCCAGCAGTTTATCCTGGCAGGCCTCAGATACGCAGTATTTT
>.|.|TRBV28|TRBJ2-5
CASSSVQQRETQYF
TGTGCCAGCAGTTCGGTCCAGCAACGAGAGACCCAGTACTTC
>.|TRBD1|TRBV4-3|TRBJ1-2
CASSQASGQGDGYTF
TGCGCCAGCAGCCAAGCCTCGGGACAGGGGGATGGCTACACCTTC
>.|TRBD1|TRBV2|TRBJ1-2
CASSGRVPQGSYGYTF
TGTGCCAGCAGTGGTCGTGTACCACAGGGGTCCTATGGCTACACCTTC
>.|.|TRBV28|TRBJ2-5
CASSAGSGEWETQYF
TGTGCCAGCAGTGCCGGGAGCGGAGAGTGGGAGACCCAGTACTTC
>.|.|TRBV5-1|TRBJ2-7
CASLRDTGLDEQYF
TGCGCCAGCCTCCGGGACACCGGACTTGACGAGCAGTACTTC
>few|TRBD1|TRBV7-2|TRBJ2-6
CASSPRTGTAGANVLTF
TGTGCCAGCAGCCCGAGGACAGGGACGGCTGGGGCCAACGTCCTGACTTTC
>few|TRBD1|TRBV9|TRBJ2-5
CASSVVGQRQETQYF
TGTGCCAGCAGCGTAGTGGGACAGCGCCAAGAGACCCAGTACTTC
>.|.|TRBV12-3/TRBV12-4|TRBJ2-3
CASSLMGQTDTQYF
TGTGCCAGCAGTTTAATGGGCCAAACAGATACGCAGTATTTT
>.|.|TRBV7-2|TRBJ2-1
CASSLMRGGGNEQFF
TGTGCCAGCAGCTTAATGAGGGGGGGCGGCAATGAGCAGTTCTTC
>.|TRBD1|TRBV4-1|TRBJ2-5
CASSQDRAGGPQETQYF
TGCGCCAGCAGCCAAGATCGGGCAGGGGGCCCCCAAGAGACCCAGTACTTC
>few|.|TRBV27|TRBJ2-6
CASSSGRGFGANVLTF
TGTGCCAGCAGTTCCGGACGGGGTTTTGGGGCCAACGTCCTGACTTTC
>.|TRBD1|TRBV15|TRBJ1-2
CATSSQQGAVYGYTF
TGTGCCACCAGCAGCCAACAGGGGGCCGTCTATGGCTACACCTTC
>.|TRBD1|TRBV7-9|TRBJ2-5
CASSSGQGALEFQETQYF
TGTGCCAGCAGCTCTGGACAGGGGGCCCTTGAATTCCAAGAGACCCAGTACTTC
>.|.|TRBV2|TRBJ1-1
CASKGELLRAEAFF
TGTGCCAGCAAAGGGGAACTCCTAAGGGCTGAAGCTTTCTTT
>.|TRBD1|TRBV7-2|TRBJ1-4
CASCKGQGALTNEKLFF
TGTGCCAGCTGCAAAGGACAGGGGGCACTAACTAATGAAAAACTGTTTTTT
>many|TRBD1|TRBV27|TRBJ2-7
CASGQGVSYEQYF
TGTGCCAGCGGACAGGGTGTTTCCTACGAGCAGTACTTC
>once|.|TRBV28|TRBJ1-1
CASFPSGFPHFMNTEAFF
TGTGCCAGCTTCCCCTCAGGGTTCCCCCATTTTATGAACACTGAAGCTTTCTTT
>.|.|TRBV7-9|TRBJ2-4
CASSHFPGAKNIQYF
TGTGCCAGCAGTCATTTCCCAGGGGCCAAAAACATTCAGTACTTC
>few|TRBD2|TRBV20-1|TRBJ2-5
CSARDWVAGGKETQYF
TGCAGTGCTAGAGATTGGGTAGCGGGGGGTAAGGAGACCCAGTACTTC
>.|TRBD1|TRBV25-1|TRBJ1-1
CASRTGGAATEAFF
TGTGCCAGCAGGACAGGGGGCGCGGCCACTGAAGCTTTCTTT